Below, one T cell receptor beta chain is given with its context. The sample originates from a study of blood T cell repertoires in COVID-19. The germline CDR1 and CDR2 sequences are SGHRS and YFSETQ. Trimming shortened V by 4 bases and J by 1 base, and 19 bases separated the two germline ends. The CDR3 loop spans 17 amino acids. The repertoire was sequenced with immunoSEQ multiplex PCR; TCRdb's copy has only in-frame clones and lacks some. Of a few hundred thousand clones in the sample, 80% to 90% were seen once. Sequenced input: PBMCs or T cells enriched from blood (not recorded which). The chain combines TRBV5-1 with TRBJ2-3; the D gene is possibly TRBD2 (5 bases). The sequence derives from a woman between 55 and 75 years old who had recovered from COVID-19. The CDR3 DNA reads as TGCGCCAGCAGCCCTATTGGAGGCTTCCCGGGCACAGATACGCAGTATTTT. This codes for CASSPIGGFPGTDTQYF.